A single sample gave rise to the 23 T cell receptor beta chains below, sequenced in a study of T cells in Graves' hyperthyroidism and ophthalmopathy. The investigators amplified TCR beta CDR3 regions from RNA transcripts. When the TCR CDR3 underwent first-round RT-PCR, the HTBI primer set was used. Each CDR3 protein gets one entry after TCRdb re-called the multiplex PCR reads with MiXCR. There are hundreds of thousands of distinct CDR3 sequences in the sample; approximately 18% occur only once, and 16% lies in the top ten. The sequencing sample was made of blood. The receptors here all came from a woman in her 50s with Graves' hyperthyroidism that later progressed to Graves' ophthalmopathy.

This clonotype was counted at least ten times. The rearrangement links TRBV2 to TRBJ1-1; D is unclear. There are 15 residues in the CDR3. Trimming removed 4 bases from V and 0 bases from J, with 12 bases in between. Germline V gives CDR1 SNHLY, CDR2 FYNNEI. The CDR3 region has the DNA TGTGCCAGCAGTGTTGGGCCGGTCGTGAACACTGAAGCTTTCTTT. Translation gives CASSVGPVVNTEAFF.

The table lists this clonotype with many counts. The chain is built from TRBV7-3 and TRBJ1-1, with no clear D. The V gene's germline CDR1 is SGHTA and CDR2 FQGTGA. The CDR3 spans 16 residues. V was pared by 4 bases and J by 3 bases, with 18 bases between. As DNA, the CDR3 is TGTGCCAGCAGCTCCACAAGGGTTCAACCTCACACTGAAGCTTTCTTT. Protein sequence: CASSSTRVQPHTEAFF.

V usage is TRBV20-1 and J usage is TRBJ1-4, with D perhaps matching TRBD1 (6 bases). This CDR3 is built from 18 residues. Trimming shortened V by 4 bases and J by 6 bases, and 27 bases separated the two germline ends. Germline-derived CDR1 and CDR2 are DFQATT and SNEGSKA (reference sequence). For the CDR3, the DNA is TGCAGTGCTAAACCTAGGGGCAGGGGAGAACTTGTTGATGAAAAACTGTTTTTT. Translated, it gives CSAKPRGRGELVDEKLFF.

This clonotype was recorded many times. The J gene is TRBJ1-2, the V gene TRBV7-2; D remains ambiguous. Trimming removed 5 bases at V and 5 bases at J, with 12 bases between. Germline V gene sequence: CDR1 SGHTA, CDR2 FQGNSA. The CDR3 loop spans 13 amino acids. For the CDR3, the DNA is TGTGCCAGCAGCCATAGAGTGGCGTATGGCTACACCTTC. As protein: CASSHRVAYGYTF.

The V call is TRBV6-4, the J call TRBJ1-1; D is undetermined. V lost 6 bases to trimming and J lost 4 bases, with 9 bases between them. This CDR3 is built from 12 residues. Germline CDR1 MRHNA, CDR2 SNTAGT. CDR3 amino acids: CASRPLGTEAFF. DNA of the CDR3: TGTGCCAGCAGACCTTTGGGCACTGAAGCTTTCTTT.

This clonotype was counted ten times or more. The CDR3 sequence: CASSQGPGRGNQPQHF. The CDR3 nucleotides read TGTGCCAGCAGCCAAGGTCCGGGACGGGGCAATCAGCCCCAGCATTTT. The chain couples TRBV3-1 to TRBJ1-5, with a weak D call TRBD1 (5 bases). The CDR3 runs to 16 residues. Per germline, CDR1 LGHDT and CDR2 YNNKEL (reference sequence). Trimming shortened V by 1 base and J by 2 bases, and 12 bases separated the two germline ends. Full variable domain (rest looked up from reference TRBV3-1 and TRBJ1-5): DTAVSQTPKYLVTQMGNDKSIKCEQNLGHDTMYWYKQDSKKFLKIMFSYNNKELIINETVPNRFSPKSPDKAHLNLHINSLELGDSAVYFCASSQGPGRGNQPQHFGDGTRLSIL.

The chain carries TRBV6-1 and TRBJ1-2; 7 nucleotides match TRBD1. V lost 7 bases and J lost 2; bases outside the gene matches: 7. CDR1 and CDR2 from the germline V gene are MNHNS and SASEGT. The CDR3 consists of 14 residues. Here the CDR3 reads CASNPKGANYGYTF. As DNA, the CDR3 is TGTGCCAGCAACCCAAAGGGGGCAAACTATGGCTACACCTTC.

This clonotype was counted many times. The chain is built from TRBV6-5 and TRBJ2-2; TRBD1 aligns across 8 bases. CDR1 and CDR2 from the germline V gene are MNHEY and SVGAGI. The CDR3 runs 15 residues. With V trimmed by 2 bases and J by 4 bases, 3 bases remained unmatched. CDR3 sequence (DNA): TGTGCCAGCAGTTACGTGGACAGGGCCACCGGGGAGCTGTTTTTT. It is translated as CASSYVDRATGELFF.

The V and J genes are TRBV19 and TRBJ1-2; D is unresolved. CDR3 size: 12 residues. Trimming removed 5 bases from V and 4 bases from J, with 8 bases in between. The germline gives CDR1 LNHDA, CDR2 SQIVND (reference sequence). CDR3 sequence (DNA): TGTGCCAGTAGTGGACTACGCTATGGCTACACCTTC. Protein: CASSGLRYGYTF.

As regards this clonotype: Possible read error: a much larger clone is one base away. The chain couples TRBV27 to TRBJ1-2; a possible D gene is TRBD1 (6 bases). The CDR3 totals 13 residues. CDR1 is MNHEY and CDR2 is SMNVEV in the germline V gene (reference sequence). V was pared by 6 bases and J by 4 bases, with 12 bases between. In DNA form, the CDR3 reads TGTGCCAGCAGGAAAACAGGGAGCTATGGCTACACCTTC. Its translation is CASRKTGSYGYTF.

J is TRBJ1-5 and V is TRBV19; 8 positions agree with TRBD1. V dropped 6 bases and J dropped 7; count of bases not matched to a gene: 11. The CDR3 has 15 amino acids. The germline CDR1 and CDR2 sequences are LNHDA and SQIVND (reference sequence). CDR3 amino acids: CASSLLQGEGQPQHF. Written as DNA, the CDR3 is TGTGCCAGTAGCCTCTTACAGGGGGAAGGACAGCCCCAGCATTTT.

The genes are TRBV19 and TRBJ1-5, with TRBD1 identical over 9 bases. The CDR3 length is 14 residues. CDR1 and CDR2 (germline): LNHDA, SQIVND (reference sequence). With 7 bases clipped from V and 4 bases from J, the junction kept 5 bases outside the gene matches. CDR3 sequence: CASNDRGLNQPQHF. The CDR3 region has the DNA TGTGCCAGTAACGACAGGGGGTTGAATCAGCCCCAGCATTTT.

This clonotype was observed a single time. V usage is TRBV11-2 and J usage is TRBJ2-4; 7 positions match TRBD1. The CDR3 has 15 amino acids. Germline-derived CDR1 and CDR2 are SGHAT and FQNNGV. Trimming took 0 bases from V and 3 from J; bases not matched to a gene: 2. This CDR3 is CASSLEAGGKNIQYF. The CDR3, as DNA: TGTGCCAGCAGCTTAGAGGCAGGGGGCAAAAACATTCAGTACTTC.

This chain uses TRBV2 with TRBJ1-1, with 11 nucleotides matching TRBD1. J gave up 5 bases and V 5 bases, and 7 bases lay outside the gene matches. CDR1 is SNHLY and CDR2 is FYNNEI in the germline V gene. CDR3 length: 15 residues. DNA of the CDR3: TGTGCCAGCAGTACCCGGGGACAGGGGGGTACTGAAGCTTTCTTT. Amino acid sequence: CASSTRGQGGTEAFF.

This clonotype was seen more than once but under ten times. CDR3 bases: TGTGCCAGCAGCCAATTCGCGACGTTGGAAGCTTTCTTT. Amino acid sequence: CASSQFATLEAFF. The chain has TRBV14 and TRBJ1-1; D ambiguous. Per the germline V gene, CDR1 is SGHDN and CDR2 is FVKESK. There are 13 residues in the CDR3. Trimming took off 2 bases at V and 8 bases at J, with 12 bases between the two ends. The full variable domain, its missing parts supplied by reference TRBV14 and TRBJ1-1, is EAGVTQFPSHSVIEKGQTVTLRCDPISGHDNLYWYRRVMGKEIKFLLHFVKESKQDESGMPNNRFLAERTGGTYSTLKVQPAELEDSGVYFCASSQFATLEAFFGQGTRLTVV.

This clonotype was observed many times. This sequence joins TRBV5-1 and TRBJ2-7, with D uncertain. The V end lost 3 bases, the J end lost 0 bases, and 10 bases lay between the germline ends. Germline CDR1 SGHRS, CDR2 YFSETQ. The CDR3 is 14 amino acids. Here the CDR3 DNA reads TGCGCCAGCAGCTCCGGACCGACCTCCTACGAGCAGTACTTC. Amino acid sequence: CASSSGPTSYEQYF.

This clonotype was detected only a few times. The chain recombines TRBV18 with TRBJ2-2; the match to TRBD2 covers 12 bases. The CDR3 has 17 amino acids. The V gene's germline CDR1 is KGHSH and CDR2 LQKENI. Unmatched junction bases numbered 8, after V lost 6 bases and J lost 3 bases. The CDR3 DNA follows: TGTGCCAGCTCGTCGACTAGCGGGGGAGTTCACACCGGGGAGCTGTTTTTT. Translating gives CASSSTSGGVHTGELFF.

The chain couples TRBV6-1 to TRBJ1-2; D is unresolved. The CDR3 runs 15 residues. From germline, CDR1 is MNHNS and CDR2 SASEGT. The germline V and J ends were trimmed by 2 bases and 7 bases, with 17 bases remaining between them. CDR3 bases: TGTGCCAGCAGTGAACCCCCTGCTTGGGGAGCTGGCTACACCTTC. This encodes CASSEPPAWGAGYTF.

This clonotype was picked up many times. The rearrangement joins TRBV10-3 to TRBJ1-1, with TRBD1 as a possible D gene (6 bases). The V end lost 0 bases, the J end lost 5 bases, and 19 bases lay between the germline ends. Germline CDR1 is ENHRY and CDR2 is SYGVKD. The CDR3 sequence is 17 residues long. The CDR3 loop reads CAISESLRGERGTEAFF. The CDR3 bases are TGTGCCATCAGTGAGTCGTTGAGAGGAGAAAGGGGGACTGAAGCTTTCTTT.

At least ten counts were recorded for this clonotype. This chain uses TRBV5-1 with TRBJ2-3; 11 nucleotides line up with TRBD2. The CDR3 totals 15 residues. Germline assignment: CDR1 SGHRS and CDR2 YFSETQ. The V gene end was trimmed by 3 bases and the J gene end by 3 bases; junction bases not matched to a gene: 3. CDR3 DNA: TGCGCCAGCAGCTCGACTAGCGGGGTTACAGATACGCAGTATTTT. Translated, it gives CASSSTSGVTDTQYF.

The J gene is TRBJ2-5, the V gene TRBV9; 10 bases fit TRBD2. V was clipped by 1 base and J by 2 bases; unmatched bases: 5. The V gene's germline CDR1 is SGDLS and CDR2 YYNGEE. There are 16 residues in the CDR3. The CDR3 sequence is CASSVRIAGGQETQYF. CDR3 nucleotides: TGTGCCAGCAGCGTACGGATAGCGGGGGGACAAGAGACCCAGTACTTC.

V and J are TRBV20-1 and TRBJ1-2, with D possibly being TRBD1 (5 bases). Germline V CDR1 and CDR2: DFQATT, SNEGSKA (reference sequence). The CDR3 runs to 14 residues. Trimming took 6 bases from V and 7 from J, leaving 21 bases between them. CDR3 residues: CSASLTGTLRGYTF. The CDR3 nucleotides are TGCAGTGCCAGCTTAACCGGGACTCTCCGTGGCTACACCTTC.

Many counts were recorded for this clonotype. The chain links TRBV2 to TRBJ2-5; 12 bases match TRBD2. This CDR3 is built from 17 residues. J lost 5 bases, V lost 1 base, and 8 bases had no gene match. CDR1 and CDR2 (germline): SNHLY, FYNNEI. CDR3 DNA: TGTGCCAGCAGTGAAGGTGCTAGCGGGGGGGCGTGGGAGACCCAGTACTTC. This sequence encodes CASSEGASGGAWETQYF. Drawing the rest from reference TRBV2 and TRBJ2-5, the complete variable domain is EPEVTQTPSHQVTQMGQEVILRCVPISNHLYFYWYRQILGQKVEFLVSFYNNEISEKSEIFDDQFSVERPDGSNFTLKIRSTKLEDSAMYFCASSEGASGGAWETQYFGPGTRLLVL.